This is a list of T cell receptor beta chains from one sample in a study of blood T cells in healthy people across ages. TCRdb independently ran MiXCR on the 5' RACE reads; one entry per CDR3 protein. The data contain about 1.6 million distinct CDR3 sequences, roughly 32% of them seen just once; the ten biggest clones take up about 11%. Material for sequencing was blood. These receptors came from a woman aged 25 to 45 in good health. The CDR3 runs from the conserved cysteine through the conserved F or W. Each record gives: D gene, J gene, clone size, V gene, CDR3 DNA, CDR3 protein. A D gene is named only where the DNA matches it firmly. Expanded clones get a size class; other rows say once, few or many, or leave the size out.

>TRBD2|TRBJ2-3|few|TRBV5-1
TGCGCCAGCAGCTTGGCCGCTACTAGCGGGGGTATAGATACGCAGTATTTT
CASSLAATSGGIDTQYF
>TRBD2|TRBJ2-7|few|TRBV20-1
TGCAGTGCTACTAGCGGGAGGGCCAAGCAGTACTTC
CSATSGRAKQYF
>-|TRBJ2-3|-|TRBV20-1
TGCAGTGCTAAAGGAGGGAACGAAATGACAGATACGCAGTATTTT
CSAKGGNEMTDTQYF
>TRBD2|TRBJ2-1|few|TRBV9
TGTGCCAGCAGCGTAGATCCTAGCGGGGACAATGAGCAGTTCTTC
CASSVDPSGDNEQFF
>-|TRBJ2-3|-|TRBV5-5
TGTGCCAGCAGCTTGGAGGTTGTGACAGATACGCAGTATTTT
CASSLEVVTDTQYF
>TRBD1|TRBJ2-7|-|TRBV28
TGTGGCAGCAGCCAAGAGGGACAGACCCCCTACGAGCAGTACTTC
CGSSQEGQTPYEQYF
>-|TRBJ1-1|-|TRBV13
TGTGCCAGCAGCCCGCGAGCTTTCTTT
CASSPRAFF
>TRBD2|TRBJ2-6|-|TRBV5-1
TGCGCCAGCGGCTTGGTTTCTAGCGGGAGCTCTGGGGCCAACGTCCTGACTTTC
CASGLVSSGSSGANVLTF
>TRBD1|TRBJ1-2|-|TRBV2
TGTGCCAGCAGGGGCGGGACAGCCGGCGCTAACTATGGCTACACCTTC
CASRGGTAGANYGYTF
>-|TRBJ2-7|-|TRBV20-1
TGCAGTGCTAAGCTGGGCGAGGGGCAGTACTTC
CSAKLGEGQYF
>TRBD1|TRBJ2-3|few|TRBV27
TGTGCCAGCAGTTTTAGAGGGCCAGAGGGACAGGGGTTACCAGATACGCAGTATTTT
CASSFRGPEGQGLPDTQYF
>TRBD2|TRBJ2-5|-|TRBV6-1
TGTGCCAGCAGTGACCAGCGGGGGGACCGAGAGACCCAGTACTTC
CASSDQRGDRETQYF
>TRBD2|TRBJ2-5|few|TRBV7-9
TGTGCCAGCAGCAACGCACCAGGACTAGCGGGGCGGGAGACCCAGTACTTC
CASSNAPGLAGRETQYF
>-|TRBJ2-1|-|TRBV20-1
TGCAGTGCTAGAGTCGGGGCAGGGGGGAGTGAGCAGTTCTTC
CSARVGAGGSEQFF
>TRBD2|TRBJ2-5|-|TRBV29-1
TGCAGCGTTGAAGATCTTGGGACTAGCGTGTCCTCTGAGACCCAGTACTTC
CSVEDLGTSVSSETQYF
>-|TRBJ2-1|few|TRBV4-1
TGCGCCAGCAGCCAACGGACCAACAATGAGCAGTTCTTC
CASSQRTNNEQFF
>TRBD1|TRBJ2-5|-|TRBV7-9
TGTGCCAGCAGCTTTATACCGGGACAGGGTGAAGAGACCCAGTACTTC
CASSFIPGQGEETQYF
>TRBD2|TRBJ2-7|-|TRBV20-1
TGCAGTGCTAGTGCTCTAGCGGGAAATCCATCCTACGAGCAGTACTTC
CSASALAGNPSYEQYF
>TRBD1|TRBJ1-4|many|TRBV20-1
TGCAGTGCCCTCGACAGGGTGACTAATGAAAAACTGTTTTTT
CSALDRVTNEKLFF
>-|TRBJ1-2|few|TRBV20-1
TGCAGTGCTAACCGGGACACCTCTAACTATGGCTACACCTTC
CSANRDTSNYGYTF
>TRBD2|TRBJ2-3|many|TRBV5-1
TGCGCCAGCAGCAGCAGACTAGCGGGCGTCACAGATACGCAGTATTTT
CASSSRLAGVTDTQYF
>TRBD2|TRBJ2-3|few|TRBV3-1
TGTGCCAGCAGCCAAGTCCTTGAGACTAGCGGGGGGACTGATACGCAGTATTTT
CASSQVLETSGGTDTQYF
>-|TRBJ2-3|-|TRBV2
TGTGCCAGCAGGAAGGGGGTGGGGGCAAACACAGATACGCAGTATTTT
CASRKGVGANTDTQYF
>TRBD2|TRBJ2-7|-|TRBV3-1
TGTGCCAGCAGCCAAGATTCCCCCAGAGCGGGGGGCCCCCACGAGCAGTACTTC
CASSQDSPRAGGPHEQYF
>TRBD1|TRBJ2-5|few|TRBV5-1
TGCGCCAGCAGCCTGCCCAGGGGGCCCGGAGAGACCCAGTACTTC
CASSLPRGPGETQYF
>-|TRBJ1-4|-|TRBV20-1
TGCAGTGCCCCAGCCCGGACAGCAACTAATGAAAAACTGTTTTTT
CSAPARTATNEKLFF
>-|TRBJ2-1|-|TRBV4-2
TGTGCCAGCAGCCAAGTACAGGGGGGGCTGAATGAGCAGTTCTTC
CASSQVQGGLNEQFF